This T cell receptor beta chain was profiled in a study of blood T cell repertoires in COVID-19. On the study more broadly: PBMCs, B-cell-depleted T cells, or T cells were the source of the cDNA or gDNA that made up the material.

The table came from immunoSEQ multiplex PCR; TCRdb's copy has only in-frame clones and leaves some out. Here the sample spans some 130,000 clones, over 75% being singletons. The germline V gene has CDR1 SGHDT and CDR2 YYEEEE. The CDR3 loop spans 13 amino acids. Trimming removed 8 bases from V and 0 bases from J, with 9 bases in between. Sequences were obtained from peripheral blood. This TCR was recovered from a man older than 75 with acute or convalescent COVID-19. J is TRBJ1-5 and V is TRBV5-6; D not certain. In DNA, the CDR3 is TGTGCCAGACAAGGAGATAGCAATCAGCCCCAGCATTTT. Residues: CARQGDSNQPQHF.